Listed here are 3 T cell receptor beta chains from one sample, sequenced in a study of OX40 agonist ivuxolimab in advanced cancers. Data came from immunoSEQ multiplex PCR; TCRdb stores just in-frame clones and leaves some out. The repertoire holds over 90,000 clones, with 85% to 90% as singletons. The specimen was CD4+ or CD8+ T cells sorted from blood, collected in a trial of the OX40 agonist ivuxolimab. The receptors here all came from an adult with an advanced solid tumor such as melanoma, head and neck, liver or kidney cancer.

This chain uses TRBV28 with TRBJ1-2; D is unresolved. This CDR3 spans 13 amino acids. The V gene's germline CDR1 is MDHEN and CDR2 SYDVKM. V lost 5 bases and J 3 bases, leaving 10 bases between the germline ends. The CDR3 is CASSEGLDYGYTF. The CDR3 DNA is TGTGCCAGCAGTGAAGGTTTGGACTATGGCTACACCTTC.

The chain uses TRBV5-1 and TRBJ2-7, with 7 bases that match TRBD2. The CDR3 is 13 amino acids. V was clipped by 2 bases and J by 3 bases; unmatched bases: 2. Germline-derived CDR1 and CDR2 are SGHRS and YFSETQ. For the CDR3, the DNA is TGCGCCAGCAGCTTCCAGCGGGACTACGAGCAGTACTTC. It translates to CASSFQRDYEQYF. The full variable domain, in which reference TRBV5-1 and TRBJ2-7 provide the parts outside the CDR3, is KAGVTQTPRYLIKTRGQQVTLSCSPISGHRSVSWYQQTPGQGLQFLFEYFSETQRNKGNFPGRFSGRQFSNSRSEMNVSTLELGDSALYLCASSFQRDYEQYFGPGTRLTVT.

Points on this clone: One end of the junction varies from germline; a read error may be responsible. V is TRBV2 and J is TRBJ1-1, with a possible D match to TRBD1 (6 bases). The CDR3 spans 14 residues. The V gene's germline CDR1 is SNHLY and CDR2 FYNNEI. The CDR3 DNA is TGTGCCAGCAATGAACAGGGCGGGAACACTGAAGCTTTCTTT. This gives the protein CASNEQGGNTEAFF.